These 24 T cell receptor beta chains came from one sample sequenced in a study of post-analysis software for immune sequencing data. Tagging with unique molecular identifiers was a feature of the TCR beta cDNA libraries. TCRdb recomputed calls from the PCR reads with MiXCR, one row per CDR3 protein. The repertoire has hundreds of thousands of distinct CDR3 sequences, 25% to 30% of them found once; the top ten carry under 0.7%. Their antigens remain unidentified. Study conclusions and caveats: There were a few TRBV segments more frequent in patients than controls, and TRBV5-6, TRBV5-1 and TRBV20-1 were among them.

The sample taken for sequencing was blood. The receptors here all came from a girl aged 10-17 years with multiple sclerosis.

This clonotype was counted at least ten times. This chain joins TRBV6-5 and TRBJ2-3; D could derive from TRBD1 or TRBD2 (5 bases each). The germline V and J ends were trimmed by 5 bases and 3 bases, with 15 bases remaining between them. CDR1 and CDR2 from the germline V gene are MNHEY and SVGAGI. The CDR3 loop spans 15 amino acids. CDR3 in amino acids: CASSLGRLMTDTQYF. CDR3 bases: TGTGCCAGCAGTCTGGGACGACTTATGACAGATACGCAGTATTTT.

In this sample, this clonotype turned up a few times. This chain joins TRBV10-3 and TRBJ2-1; D perhaps matches TRBD1 (6 bases). This CDR3 spans 15 amino acids. Germline V CDR1 and CDR2: ENHRY, SYGVKD. V was shortened by 2 bases and J by 8 bases, with 16 bases between the two germline ends. The CDR3 nucleotides are TGTGCCATCAGTGAGGGACAGACCACTCGGGATGAGCAGTTCTTC. Its translation is CAISEGQTTRDEQFF.

This clonotype was found a few times. The rearrangement joins TRBV12-5 to TRBJ2-1; no reliable D call. The CDR3 consists of 14 residues. CDR1 is LGHNT and CDR2 is FRNRAP in the germline V gene. V was cut by 1 base and J by 5 bases, with 9 bases left in between. The CDR3 loop reads CASGLGDPNNEQFF. The CDR3 region has the DNA TGTGCTAGTGGTTTGGGAGACCCGAACAATGAGCAGTTCTTC.

This clonotype showed up just a few times. The chain employs TRBV14 and TRBJ2-1; D is possibly TRBD2 (5 bases). In germline, CDR1 is SGHDN, CDR2 FVKESK. V lost 2 bases, J lost 15 bases, and 11 bases lay in between. The CDR3 consists of 11 residues. For the CDR3, the DNA is TGTGCCAGCAGCCAACAAGCGGCTCTGTTCTTC. Its translation: CASSQQAALFF.

This clonotype was seen a few times. The V and J genes are TRBV6-2 or TRBV6-3 and TRBJ1-4; possibly TRBD1 for D (5 bases). Trimming left V 5 bases short and J 4 bases short, with 17 bases between. Germline V CDR1 and CDR2: MNHEY, SVGEGT. This CDR3 comprises 16 residues. The DNA of the CDR3 is TGTGCCAGCAGTGCACCCGGGACGGCACTTAATGAAAAACTGTTTTTT. Translating it yields CASSAPGTALNEKLFF.

The chain joins TRBV6-5 to TRBJ2-7; 8 bases are shared with TRBD1. The CDR3 has 16 residues. The junction had 17 bases not matched to a gene; V was cut back by 6 bases and J by 7 bases. CDR1 is MNHEY and CDR2 is SVGAGI in the germline V gene. The CDR3 loop reads CASRRQGIARDNEQYF. The CDR3 DNA sequence: TGTGCCAGCAGGAGACAGGGGATCGCTCGGGACAATGAGCAGTACTTC.

This clonotype occurred once. The chain recombines TRBV7-7 with TRBJ2-1, with 12 bases lining up with TRBD2. V lost 8 bases and J lost 4; bases outside the gene matches: 6. Germline V lookup: CDR1 SSHAT, CDR2 FNYEAQ (reference sequence). The CDR3 runs 15 residues. CDR3 sequence reads: CASCRGTSGYNEQFF. CDR3 sequence (DNA): TGTGCCAGCTGCCGAGGGACTAGCGGGTACAATGAGCAGTTCTTC.

The chain combines TRBV7-2 with TRBJ2-1; 8 bases line up with TRBD2. The CDR3 is 18 residues long. Germline-derived CDR1 and CDR2 are SGHTA and FQGNSA. J lost 7 bases, V lost 5 bases, and 19 bases had no gene match. The CDR3 nucleotides are TGTGCCAGCAGCCCCCGCTTGGCGAGTAGCGGGACCGGGAATGAGCAGTTCTTC. Its protein product is CASSPRLASSGTGNEQFF.

This clonotype was seen a few times. The V and J genes are TRBV7-9 and TRBJ2-5; 7 positions agree with TRBD1. CDR1 and CDR2 from the germline V gene are SEHNR and FQNEAQ (reference sequence). The CDR3 sequence is 13 residues long. Germline trimming cut 6 bases from V and 0 bases from J; bases unmatched to any gene: 1. The CDR3 DNA is TGTGCCAGCAGTGACAGGGACCAAGAGACCCAGTACTTC. Its protein product is CASSDRDQETQYF.

The chain couples TRBV5-6 to TRBJ2-1; D is perhaps TRBD2 (5 bases). Germline-derived CDR1 and CDR2 are SGHDT and YYEEEE. V lost 4 bases and J 7 bases, leaving 12 bases between the germline ends. The CDR3 covers 13 residues. CDR3 region: CASSRRTGNEQFF. CDR3 coding DNA: TGTGCCAGCAGCCGGAGGACTGGAAATGAGCAGTTCTTC.

This clonotype was seen a handful of times. This chain connects TRBV6-5 to TRBJ2-1; perhaps D is TRBD1 or TRBD2 (6 bases each). Per the germline V gene, CDR1 is MNHEY and CDR2 is SVGAGI. Between the trimmed V and J ends, which lost 0 bases and 3 bases, there was a span of 21 bases. This CDR3 comprises 19 residues. CDR3 amino acids: CASSYSSSMGAGSYNEQFF. CDR3 DNA sequence: TGTGCCAGCAGTTACTCGTCTTCAATGGGGGCGGGGAGCTACAATGAGCAGTTCTTC.

This clonotype has a handful of counts. J is TRBJ2-1 and V is TRBV6-6, with no clear D. The V gene's germline CDR1 is MNHNY and CDR2 SVGAGI (reference sequence). The CDR3 is 12 amino acids. V was trimmed by 2 bases and J by 7 bases, leaving 6 bases between them. The CDR3 is CASSYEVNEQFF. The CDR3 DNA is TGTGCCAGCAGTTACGAGGTTAATGAGCAGTTCTTC.

A remark on this clonotype: A read error is possible here, since a much larger clone lies one base away. The J gene is TRBJ2-7, the V gene TRBV29-1; 7 nucleotides match TRBD2. The trim removed 4 bases at V and 6 bases at J, leaving 6 bases unmatched. Germline V gene sequence: CDR1 SQVTM, CDR2 ANQGSEA. The CDR3 sequence is 12 residues long. The CDR3 sequence: CSVGDTSAEQYF. In DNA, the CDR3 is TGCAGCGTTGGAGATACTAGCGCCGAGCAGTACTTC.

In this sample, this clonotype turned up a few times. The V gene is TRBV25-1, the J gene TRBJ2-5, with 8 nucleotides matching TRBD1. The CDR3 sequence is 15 residues long. Germline trimming cut 6 bases from V and 2 bases from J; bases unmatched to any gene: 8. From germline, CDR1 is MGHDK and CDR2 SYGVNS. This CDR3 reads CASSSLRDRQETQYF. Here the CDR3 DNA reads TGTGCCAGCAGCTCCCTCCGGGACAGGCAAGAGACCCAGTACTTC.

There are a few counts of this clonotype. V gene TRBV20-1 combines with J gene TRBJ1-1; D might be TRBD1 (6 bases). Germline loops: CDR1 DFQATT, CDR2 SNEGSKA (reference sequence). The CDR3 extends over 17 amino acids. Trimming stripped 0 bases from V and 5 bases from J, with 22 bases between. Here the CDR3 reads CSARDWARQGKGTEAFF. The CDR3 DNA reads TGCAGTGCTAGAGACTGGGCCAGGCAGGGGAAGGGGACTGAAGCTTTCTTT.

V gene TRBV18 combines with J gene TRBJ1-2; perhaps TRBD1 as D (5 bases). V lost 7 bases and J lost 2, with 23 bases in between. Germline lookup yields CDR1 KGHSH and CDR2 LQKENI. This CDR3 is 17 amino acids long. In DNA, the CDR3 is TGTGCCAGCTTTCAGGGTATCCCCTCAAGATACAACTATGGCTACACCTTC. Translation gives CASFQGIPSRYNYGYTF.

This clonotype occurred a few times. This chain uses TRBV7-9 with TRBJ2-5; D may be TRBD2 (6 bases). V was shortened by 6 bases and J by 5 bases, with 10 bases between the two germline ends. The CDR3 contains 12 residues. Germline V gene sequence: CDR1 SEHNR, CDR2 FQNEAQ (reference sequence). The CDR3 DNA follows: TGTGCCAGCAGGTCGGAGGGGGAGACCCAGTACTTC. Translated, it gives CASRSEGETQYF.

This chain uses TRBV6-5 with TRBJ1-4; 7 nucleotides agree with TRBD1. Trimming removed 8 bases from V and 7 bases from J; junction bases left unmatched: 16. There are 16 residues in the CDR3. CDR1 and CDR2 from the germline V gene are MNHEY and SVGAGI. The CDR3 region has the DNA TGTGCCAGCGGCGATACAACGCCGGGGGACAGTGAAAAACTGTTTTTT. This sequence encodes CASGDTTPGDSEKLFF.

The chain links TRBV7-2 to TRBJ2-5; D tentatively reads TRBD1 or TRBD2 (5 bases each). The J call may be mistaken, given a closer DNA end match to TRBJ2-7. Looked up from germline, CDR1 is SGHTA and CDR2 is FQGNSA. This CDR3 spans 14 amino acids. CDR3 coding DNA: TGTGCCAGCAGCACCACCCGGGGCGCGAACGAGCAGTACTTC. It translates to CASSTTRGANEQYF.

V gene TRBV24-1 combines with J gene TRBJ2-1; the D gene is possibly TRBD2 (5 bases). Germline CDR1 KGHDR, CDR2 SFDVKD. This CDR3 is 14 amino acids long. Trimming removed 6 bases at V and 6 bases at J, with 14 bases between. The CDR3 coding sequence is TGTGCCACCAGTAGTCTAGCCGCAACCAATGAGCAGTTCTTC. Translation gives CATSSLAATNEQFF.

V gene TRBV5-1 combines with J gene TRBJ2-1, with TRBD2 matching over 11 bases. The V gene end was trimmed by 5 bases and the J gene end by 6 bases; junction bases not matched to a gene: 1. The CDR3 has 13 residues. Germline CDR1 is SGHRS and CDR2 is YFSETQ. Written as DNA, the CDR3 is TGCGCCAGCAGGGGACTAGCGGCCAATGAGCAGTTCTTC. Its translation is CASRGLAANEQFF.

Only a few counts were recorded for this clonotype. The rearrangement uses TRBV20-1 and TRBJ2-3; no reliable D call. Trimming cost V 4 bases and J 6 bases, with 20 bases left between them. The CDR3 loop spans 15 amino acids. Germline loops: CDR1 DFQATT, CDR2 SNEGSKA (reference sequence). CDR3 bases: TGCAGTGCTAATCTACAGCGCCTACCGCCGGATACGCAGTATTTT. It encodes CSANLQRLPPDTQYF.

The chain is built from TRBV20-1 and TRBJ2-2; D ambiguous. Germline values: CDR1 DFQATT, CDR2 SNEGSKA (reference sequence). V gave up 0 bases and J gave up 0 bases, with 8 bases separating them. The CDR3 loop spans 15 amino acids. Here the CDR3 DNA reads TGCAGTGCTAGAGACTCGACTGCGAACACCGGGGAGCTGTTTTTT. Translating it yields CSARDSTANTGELFF.

On this clonotype: This may be a read error, as it is one base from a much larger clone. Without the conserved terminal phenylalanine or tryptophan, this CDR3 likely stems from a read error. V and J are TRBV20-1 and TRBJ2-7; D is ambiguous. V was pared by 2 bases and J by 3 bases, with 8 bases between. This CDR3 is built from 12 residues. The germline V gene encodes CDR1 DFQATT and CDR2 SNEGSKA (reference sequence). CDR3 in amino acids: CSARFLDYEQYC. The CDR3 DNA is TGCAGTGCTAGATTCTTGGACTACGAGCAGTACTGC.